The clone carrying this T cell receptor (beta chain) was seen repeatedly, ten times or more. The sample belongs to a study of neurological immune-mediated disorders. As for the study in general: The 35 or so multiple sclerosis patients comprised approximately 31 relapsing-remitting and 3 secondary progressive cases.

The germline gives CDR1 SGHTA, CDR2 FQGTGA. The CDR3 consists of 14 residues. The V end lost 5 bases, the J end lost 8 bases, and 16 bases lay between the germline ends. Via MiXCR, TCRdb re-called the 5' RACE reads, giving one row per CDR3 protein. The table lists about 27,000 distinct CDR3 sequences, around 2.5% of them singletons, with 2% to 2.5% in the top ten. Sequencing was done on a sample of PBMCs. The sequence derives from a woman aged 50 to 60 with multiple sclerosis. The chain links TRBV7-3 to TRBJ2-1, with a tentative D call TRBD2 (6 bases). This chain's CDR3 is CASSPGLNTDEQFF. In DNA form, the CDR3 reads TGTGCCAGCAGCCCCGGACTAAATACCGATGAGCAGTTCTTC.